The sequence of this TCR beta chain was determined in a study of cytomegalovirus exposure and HLA in healthy donors. The donors were in the approximately 120-subject validation cohort, distinct from the roughly 720-subject first cohort. Libraries were prepared by immunoSEQ multiplex PCR; TCRdb keeps only in-frame clonotypes and omits some of them. The data show under 140,000 clones, roughly nine tenths seen once. V lost 4 bases and J 4 bases, leaving 13 bases between the germline ends. CDR3 length: 13 amino acids. The germline V gene encodes CDR1 SQVTM and CDR2 ANQGSEA. Specimen: PBMCs. The clonotype comes from a woman aged 18-29 years in good health and CMV-seronegative. The chain links TRBV29-1 to TRBJ2-5, with a weak D call TRBD2 (5 bases). Written as DNA, the CDR3 is TGCAGCGTTGCCCCGCGGGTGGTAGAGACCCAGTACTTC. Amino acid sequence: CSVAPRVVETQYF.